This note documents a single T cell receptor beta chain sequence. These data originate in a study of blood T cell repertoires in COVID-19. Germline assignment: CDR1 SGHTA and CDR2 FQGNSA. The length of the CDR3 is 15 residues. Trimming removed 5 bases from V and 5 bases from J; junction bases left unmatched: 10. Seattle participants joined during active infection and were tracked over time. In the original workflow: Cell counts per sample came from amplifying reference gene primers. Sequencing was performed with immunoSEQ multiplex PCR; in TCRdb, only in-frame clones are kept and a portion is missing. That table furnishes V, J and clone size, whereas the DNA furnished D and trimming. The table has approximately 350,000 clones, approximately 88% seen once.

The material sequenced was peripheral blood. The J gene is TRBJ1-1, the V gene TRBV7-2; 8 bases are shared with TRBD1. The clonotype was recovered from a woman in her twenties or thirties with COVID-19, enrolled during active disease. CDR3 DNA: TGTGCCAGCAGCCCCTCGGACAGGGCCGGGACTGAAGCTTTCTTT. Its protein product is CASSPSDRAGTEAFF. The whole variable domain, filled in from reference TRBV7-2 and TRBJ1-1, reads GAGVSQSPSNKVTEKGKDVELRCDPISGHTALYWYRQSLGQGLEFLIYFQGNSAPDKSGLPSDRFSAERTGGSVSTLTIQRTQQEDSAVYLCASSPSDRAGTEAFFGQGTRLTVV.